This TCR beta chain is from a study of beta chain features in type 1 diabetes. Study-level background: Analysis included 107,917,701 sorted cells drawn from all samples.

Study conclusions and caveats: In all four CD4+ subsets, TCRB CDR3 length was significantly, moderately reduced in type 1 diabetes.

In this sample, this clone turned up a few times. Its antigen is as yet unknown. Reverse transcription of all isolated RNA meant that expressed TCRB transcripts were sequenced. Generated by immunoSEQ multiplex PCR, the TCRdb table keeps only in-frame clones and is missing some. The data hold roughly 160,000 clones, with around 8.3% observed a single time. Germline V lookup: CDR1 SGHRS, CDR2 YFSETQ. The CDR3 totals 13 residues. V was pared by 2 bases and J by 1 base, with 6 bases between. The chain recombines TRBV5-1 with TRBJ1-1; D uncertain. This receptor was obtained from a woman between 18 and 29 years old with type 1 diabetes. The sequenced material came from central memory CD4+ T cells from blood. CDR3 nucleotide sequence: TGCGCCAGCAGCTTCGGCGGGAACACTGAAGCTTTCTTT. Protein: CASSFGGNTEAFF.